The 32 T cell receptor beta chains below were found in one sample sequenced in a study of T cell responses to AZD1222 COVID-19 vaccine (dated by TCRdb to the early 2020s). In the paper's terms, the time point label means: about 28 days (+/-7) after the second vaccine dose. Library preparation used the immunoSEQ multiplex PCR assay. Drawn from immuneACCESS, this table holds only the in-frame rearrangements with V and J called that TCRdb kept. Clones are partly lost; checked studies trace under half to an unresolved V gene and leave the rest unexplained. The sample profile shows fewer than 150,000 clones; under 95% of them were found once. 5% of the sample comes from the top ten. Sequenced material: peripheral blood, taken 28 days after the second AZD1222 dose. These receptors came from an adult who received the AZD1222 COVID-19 vaccine.

A single count supports this clone. This sequence joins TRBV19 and TRBJ1-2; TRBD1 aligns across 10 bases. Germline CDR1 LNHDA, CDR2 SQIVND (reference sequence). The V gene end was trimmed by 3 bases and the J gene end by 4 bases; junction bases not matched to a gene: 11. The CDR3 runs to 17 residues. CDR3 DNA: TGTGCCAGTAGTATGTTTGTGGGACAGGGGACTCGCTATGGCTACACCTTC. Its protein is CASSMFVGQGTRYGYTF.

The V call is TRBV19, the J call TRBJ2-3; D is possibly TRBD2 (6 bases). Germline-derived CDR1 and CDR2 are LNHDA and SQIVND (reference sequence). The CDR3 totals 13 residues. V was cut by 4 bases and J by 1 base, with 6 bases left in between. As DNA, the CDR3 is TGTGCCAGTAGTAGGGGGGGCACAGATACGCAGTATTTT. The encoded protein is CASSRGGTDTQYF.

The chain employs TRBV27 and TRBJ2-7; TRBD2 matches 11 bases. In germline, CDR1 is MNHEY, CDR2 SMNVEV (reference sequence). CDR3 length: 15 amino acids. Trimming cost V 6 bases and J 0 bases; bases outside gene matches: 4. The CDR3 loop reads CASRPGTSGSYEQYF. The CDR3 nucleotides are TGTGCCAGCAGACCCGGGACTAGCGGCTCCTACGAGCAGTACTTC.

This clone was seen a handful of times. The rearrangement uses TRBV2 and TRBJ2-4; D could derive from TRBD1 or TRBD2 (5 bases each). The germline V and J ends were trimmed by 1 base and 4 bases, with 17 bases remaining between them. CDR1 is SNHLY and CDR2 is FYNNEI in the germline V gene. The CDR3 has 17 residues. The CDR3 DNA sequence: TGTGCCAGCAGTGAAGGATGGGGCCTAGCAACGAAAAACATTCAGTACTTC. This sequence encodes CASSEGWGLATKNIQYF.

The CDR3 here is CASSWTQTNEKLFF. The DNA of the CDR3 is TGTGCCAGCAGTTGGACACAAACTAATGAAAAACTGTTTTTT. This chain connects TRBV6-5 to TRBJ1-4, with D possibly being TRBD1 (5 bases). Germline V lookup: CDR1 MNHEY, CDR2 SVGAGI. V lost 4 bases and J 1 base, leaving 7 bases between the germline ends. CDR3 size: 14 residues.

The J gene is TRBJ1-3, the V gene TRBV10-3; D not resolved. Germline V gene sequence: CDR1 ENHRY, CDR2 SYGVKD. The V gene lost 6 bases and the J gene lost 3 bases, with 6 bases spanning the gap. This CDR3 comprises 12 residues. The chain's CDR3 is CAISLIGNTIYF. The CDR3 DNA reads TGTGCCATCAGCCTTATTGGAAACACCATATATTTT.

The V call is TRBV28, the J call TRBJ2-2, with 10 bases lining up with TRBD2. CDR1 is MDHEN and CDR2 is SYDVKM in the germline V gene. The length of the CDR3 is 19 residues. The V segment lost 3 bases and the J segment 0 bases; nucleotides outside the gene matches: 10. This CDR3 reads CASSFRPLLAGSNTGELFF. CDR3 in DNA: TGTGCCAGCAGTTTTCGTCCCTTACTAGCGGGGTCGAACACCGGGGAGCTGTTTTTT. Together with reference TRBV28 and TRBJ2-2, the CDR3 gives the full variable domain: DVKVTQSSRYLVKRTGEKVFLECVQDMDHENMFWYRQDPGLGLRLIYFSYDVKMKEKGDIPEGYSVSREKKERFSLILESASTNQTSMYLCASSFRPLLAGSNTGELFFGEGSRLTVL.

The chain uses TRBV25-1 and TRBJ2-1; TRBD2 agrees at 12 bases. This CDR3 has 17 residues. Trimming took 3 bases from V and 6 from J; bases not matched to a gene: 9. CDR1 and CDR2 (germline): MGHDK, SYGVNS. CDR3 coding DNA: TGTGCCAGCAGTGACGGAGGTGGGACTAGCGGGTCCAATGAGCAGTTCTTC. Encoded protein: CASSDGGGTSGSNEQFF.

The chain joins TRBV5-1 to TRBJ2-5; possibly TRBD2 for D (5 bases). The CDR3 runs 13 residues. V was cut by 6 bases and J by 2 bases, with 11 bases left in between. From germline, CDR1 is SGHRS and CDR2 YFSETQ. The CDR3 DNA follows: TGCGCCAGCACCCCGGACTCTCAAGAGACCCAGTACTTC. Translated, it gives CASTPDSQETQYF.

The rearrangement links TRBV7-5 to TRBJ2-7; the listed D gene, TRBD2, was not tested against the DNA. TRBV7-5 is a pseudogene locus. The CDR3 has 18 residues. In nucleotides, the CDR3 is TGTGTCAGAAGCCTGGGGACTAGCGGAACCTCAAGAACCTACGAGCAGTACTTC. It codes for CVRSLGTSGTSRTYEQYF.

The chain links TRBV10-3 to TRBJ2-3, with TRBD2 matching over 10 bases. Germline CDR1 reads ENHRY; CDR2 reads SYGVKD. This CDR3 spans 18 amino acids. Trimming removed 0 bases from V and 2 bases from J; junction bases left unmatched: 8. The chain's CDR3 is CAISESDLAGVVTDTQYF. The CDR3 DNA is TGTGCCATCAGTGAGTCGGATCTAGCGGGGGTTGTCACAGATACGCAGTATTTT.

The genes are TRBV5-4 and TRBJ2-2; no reliable D call. Germline V gene data show CDR1 as SGHNT and CDR2 as YYREEE (reference sequence). V shed 1 base and J shed 0 bases, with 7 bases lying between them. This CDR3 comprises 15 residues. This CDR3 is CASSLNTPNTGELFF. In DNA form, the CDR3 reads TGTGCCAGCAGCTTGAACACCCCGAACACCGGGGAGCTGTTTTTT.

This sequence joins TRBV10-1 and TRBJ2-3; D may be TRBD2 (6 bases). V was cut by 5 bases and J by 2 bases, with 11 bases left in between. CDR1 WNHNN and CDR2 SYGVQD come from the germline V gene (reference sequence). The CDR3 length is 14 residues. In DNA, the CDR3 is TGCGCCAGCAGTCGGGACTCGATCACAGATACGCAGTATTTT. It translates to CASSRDSITDTQYF.

J is TRBJ1-3 and V is TRBV5-4; D call uncertain. The ends were cut back, 2 bases at V and 2 bases at J, with 8 bases in the middle. Germline assignment: CDR1 SGHNT and CDR2 YYREEE (reference sequence). This CDR3 has 14 residues. The CDR3, as DNA: TGTGCCAGCAGCTTACCTGGGGCTGGAAACACCATATATTTT. Its translation is CASSLPGAGNTIYF.

The chain has TRBV7-8 and TRBJ2-7; tentatively, D is TRBD1 (6 bases). V lost 5 bases and J 2 bases, leaving 13 bases between the germline ends. Per germline, CDR1 SGHVS and CDR2 FQNEAQ. CDR3 length equals 14 residues. CDR3 coding DNA: TGTGCCAGCAGCCCAAAGGGACAACCCTACGAGCAGTACTTC. It yields the protein CASSPKGQPYEQYF. Looking up the rest from reference TRBV7-8 and TRBJ2-7 gives the full variable domain: GAGVSQSPRYKVAKRGQDVALRCDPISGHVSLFWYQQALGQGPEFLTYFQNEAQLDKSGLPSDRFFAERPEGSVSTLKIQRTQQEDSAVYLCASSPKGQPYEQYFGPGTRLTVT.

The V call is TRBV11-2, the J call TRBJ2-2, with 9 bases identical to TRBD1. The CDR3 is 16 amino acids. The V gene's germline CDR1 is SGHAT and CDR2 FQNNGV. V trimming: 5 bases; J trimming: 5 bases; junction bases outside the gene matches: 9. This CDR3 is CASSRSPGQGTGELFF. Written as DNA, the CDR3 is TGTGCCAGCAGCAGATCACCGGGACAGGGTACCGGGGAGCTGTTTTTT.

CDR3: CASSPTSVRASYEQYF. The CDR3 nucleotides read TGTGCCAGCAGCCCTACTAGCGTTAGGGCCTCCTACGAGCAGTACTTC. The chain couples TRBV27 to TRBJ2-7, with 7 bases fitting TRBD2. The ends lost 6 bases at V and 0 bases at J; junction bases unmatched: 11. The CDR3 covers 16 residues. Germline V gene data show CDR1 as MNHEY and CDR2 as SMNVEV (reference sequence).

V gene TRBV12-3 or TRBV12-4 combines with J gene TRBJ1-3; D is unresolved. The CDR3 totals 13 residues. The ends were cut back, 3 bases at V and 3 bases at J, with 6 bases in the middle. The CDR3 region has the DNA TGTGCCAGCAGTTTGCAGGTTGGAAACACCATATATTTT. Its translation is CASSLQVGNTIYF.

The chain uses TRBV29-1 and TRBJ1-1; TRBD1 aligns across 9 bases. Germline CDR1 and CDR2: SQVTM and ANQGSEA. There are 13 residues in the CDR3. Losses at the gene ends were 7 bases for V and 1 base for J; bases not matched to a gene: 4. The CDR3 is CSGRDRENTEAFF. In nucleotides, the CDR3 is TGCAGCGGAAGGGACAGGGAGAACACTGAAGCTTTCTTT. The whole variable domain, filled in from reference TRBV29-1 and TRBJ1-1, reads SAVISQKPSRDICQRGTSLTIQCQVDSQVTMMFWYRQQPGQSLTLIATANQGSEATYESGFVIDKFPISRPNLTFSTLTVSNMSPEDSSIYLCSGRDRENTEAFFGQGTRLTVV.

This clone was picked up one time. This chain joins TRBV9 and TRBJ1-2; D gene uncertain. Trimming shortened V by 4 bases and J by 6 bases, and 13 bases separated the two germline ends. CDR1 SGDLS and CDR2 YYNGEE come from the germline V gene. The CDR3 totals 13 residues. CDR3 nucleotides: TGTGCCAGCAGCCGCGACGGCGCTGATGGCTACACCTTC. The encoded protein is CASSRDGADGYTF.

V gene TRBV5-1 combines with J gene TRBJ2-4; possibly TRBD1 for D (5 bases). The CDR3 is 13 residues long. Trimming took off 2 bases at V and 8 bases at J, with 11 bases between the two ends. The germline V gene encodes CDR1 SGHRS and CDR2 YFSETQ. The CDR3 DNA reads TGCGCCAGCAGCTTTGGGGCGGACGACATTCAGTACTTC. This encodes CASSFGADDIQYF.

This rearrangement joins TRBV10-3 to TRBJ1-2, with D unresolved. The V gene lost 7 bases and the J gene lost 3 bases, with 15 bases spanning the gap. Germline CDR1 and CDR2: ENHRY and SYGVKD. CDR3 size: 14 residues. The CDR3: CAITQTDGDYGYTF. The CDR3 DNA reads TGTGCCATCACCCAGACCGACGGAGACTATGGCTACACCTTC.

This clone was counted between two and nine times. This chain links TRBV25-1 with TRBJ1-6; D uncertain. V lost 2 bases, J lost 13 bases, and 18 bases lay in between. The CDR3 sequence is 15 residues long. Germline V CDR1 and CDR2: MGHDK, SYGVNS. The CDR3 protein is CASSEGGLRGRPLHF. The CDR3 nucleotides read TGTGCCAGCAGTGAAGGCGGGCTTCGCGGAAGGCCCCTCCACTTT. Using reference TRBV25-1 and TRBJ1-6 for the parts outside the CDR3, the full variable domain is EADIYQTPRYLVIGTGKKITLECSQTMGHDKMYWYQQDPGMELHLIHYSYGVNSTEKGDLSSESTVSRIRTEHFPLTLESARPSHTSQYLCASSEGGLRGRPLHFGNGTRLTVT.

J is TRBJ1-3 and V is TRBV5-1; D is unresolved. The CDR3 consists of 14 residues. V was clipped by 4 bases and J by 0 bases, with 8 bases between them. CDR1 is SGHRS, CDR2 YFSETQ, per germline. The CDR3 loop is CASSQASSGNTIYF. Written as DNA, the CDR3 is TGCGCCAGCAGCCAAGCGAGCTCTGGAAACACCATATATTTT.

This clone was seen just once. V usage is TRBV9 and J usage is TRBJ1-1; weak D call: TRBD1 (6 bases). Looked up from germline, CDR1 is SGDLS and CDR2 is YYNGEE. This CDR3 has 14 amino acids. V lost 0 bases and J lost 4, with 10 bases in between. The CDR3 sequence is CASSVGQGSTEAFF. The DNA of the CDR3 is TGTGCCAGCAGCGTAGGTCAGGGGAGCACTGAAGCTTTCTTT.

This rearrangement joins TRBV30 to TRBJ2-7; 9 nucleotides agree with TRBD1. This CDR3 has 13 amino acids. V lost 4 bases, J lost 0 bases, and 1 base stayed unmatched. The germline gives CDR1 GTSNPN, CDR2 SVGIG (reference sequence). CDR3 in amino acids: CAWNRGPSYEQYF. The CDR3, as DNA: TGTGCCTGGAACAGGGGGCCCTCCTACGAGCAGTACTTC.

CDR3 loop: CASSLDPLGGPGNTIYF. DNA of the CDR3: TGTGCCAGCAGCTTAGACCCCTTAGGGGGACCTGGAAACACCATATATTTT. V usage is TRBV7-8 and J usage is TRBJ1-3; TRBD1 is a possible D gene (6 bases). Looked up from germline, CDR1 is SGHVS and CDR2 is FQNEAQ. V gave up 1 base and J gave up 2 bases, with 15 bases separating them. CDR3 length equals 17 residues.

This rearrangement joins TRBV29-1 to TRBJ2-3; TRBD1 or TRBD2 may be the D gene (6 bases each). Germline CDR1 and CDR2: SQVTM and ANQGSEA. With 1 base removed from V and 5 bases from J, the gap between germline ends came to 13 bases. This CDR3 comprises 14 residues. The CDR3 reads CSVEGGGHEDTQYF. CDR3 DNA sequence: TGCAGCGTTGAAGGAGGGGGGCACGAAGATACGCAGTATTTT.

The gene calls are TRBV5-6 and TRBJ1-2, with D perhaps matching TRBD1 (5 bases). The CDR3 has 14 amino acids. The V gene lost 2 bases and the J gene lost 5 bases, with 13 bases spanning the gap. Germline lookup yields CDR1 SGHDT and CDR2 YYEEEE. CDR3 nucleotides: TGTGCCAGCAGCTTTGGGGCAGACCCTTATGGCTACACCTTC. Translated: CASSFGADPYGYTF.

The chain employs TRBV6-1 and TRBJ2-2; no definite D call. V lost 3 bases and J lost 6, with 5 bases in between. The CDR3 consists of 12 residues. Germline CDR1 reads MNHNS; CDR2 reads SASEGT. CDR3 in amino acids: CASSDGPGELFF. CDR3 nucleotides: TGTGCCAGCAGTGACGGCCCCGGGGAGCTGTTTTTT.

The rearrangement links TRBV3-1 (or the pseudogene TRBV3-2) to TRBJ2-1; D is perhaps TRBD2 (5 bases). Per the germline V gene, CDR1 is LGHDT and CDR2 is YNNKEL (reference sequence). V dropped 0 bases and J dropped 7 bases, with 13 bases sitting between them. This CDR3 is 15 amino acids long. CDR3 nucleotide sequence: TGTGCCAGCAGCCAAGAAGCGGCATTGGGGAATGAGCAGTTCTTC. Residues: CASSQEAALGNEQFF.

The chain is built from TRBV18 and TRBJ1-1; D is unresolved. V lost 3 bases and J lost 8, with 13 bases in between. Germline assignment: CDR1 KGHSH and CDR2 LQKENI. This CDR3 region has 13 residues. CDR3 protein: CASSPGLTEEAFF. For the CDR3, the DNA is TGTGCCAGCTCACCTGGATTGACGGAGGAAGCTTTCTTT.